These T cell receptor beta chains were read from a single sample in a study of response to subunit inactivated influenza vaccine. MiXCR, run by TCRdb on the RT-PCR reads, gives a single entry per CDR3 protein. Among around 600,000 distinct CDR3 sequences, roughly 10% were seen once, and the ten largest hold 11%. These data were also reused for a study on T cells expressing NK-cell markers.

The source material was PBMCs from blood, sampled on the day of vaccination. The receptors come from a man between 50 and 59 years old who received an inactivated influenza vaccine. Both conserved end residues are trimmed from each CDR3. Fields, in order: V gene, J gene, CDR3 length, CDR3 protein.

>TRBV12-3/TRBV12-4|TRBJ1-5|12
ASSLGLGGQPQH
>TRBV7-2|TRBJ2-1|12
ASSSFGLYNEQF
>TRBV7-2|TRBJ2-5|12
ASSLGVREKTQY
>TRBV4-3|TRBJ1-5|13
ASSQSPYSNQPQH
>TRBV5-5|TRBJ2-3|12
ASSFARPTDTQY
>TRBV29-1|TRBJ2-2|12
SVELGGNTGELF
>TRBV6-5|TRBJ1-1|13
ASSYPSTGYTEAF
>TRBV6-1|TRBJ2-3|13
ASSARTRSTDTQY
>TRBV30|TRBJ2-2|12
AWSSGTGTGELF
>TRBV6-2/TRBV6-3|TRBJ1-1|12
ASSYLRAGTEAF
>TRBV6-2/TRBV6-3|TRBJ2-2|14
ASSYKRGVDTGELF
>TRBV15|TRBJ2-1|15
ATSRQPGLAGYNEQF